This T cell receptor beta chain was profiled in a study of T cell responses to AZD1222 COVID-19 vaccine. Sequencing used immunoSEQ multiplex PCR; TCRdb keeps in-frame clones, though not all of them. The table records 130,000 to 150,000 clones, 80% to 85% of them present only once. The sequence was collected from an adult in good health. Sequencing was performed on peripheral blood, taken on day 0 of MenACWY control vaccination.

CDR3 in DNA: TGTGCCAGCAGTGAAGGGGGGGCGGCGGAAAAACTGTTTTTT. This encodes CASSEGGAAEKLFF. The V gene is TRBV6-1, the J gene TRBJ1-4, with D possibly matching TRBD1 (6 bases). CDR1 and CDR2 from the germline V gene are MNHNS and SASEGT. The ends were cut back, 1 base at V and 8 bases at J, with 11 bases in the middle. The CDR3 consists of 14 residues.